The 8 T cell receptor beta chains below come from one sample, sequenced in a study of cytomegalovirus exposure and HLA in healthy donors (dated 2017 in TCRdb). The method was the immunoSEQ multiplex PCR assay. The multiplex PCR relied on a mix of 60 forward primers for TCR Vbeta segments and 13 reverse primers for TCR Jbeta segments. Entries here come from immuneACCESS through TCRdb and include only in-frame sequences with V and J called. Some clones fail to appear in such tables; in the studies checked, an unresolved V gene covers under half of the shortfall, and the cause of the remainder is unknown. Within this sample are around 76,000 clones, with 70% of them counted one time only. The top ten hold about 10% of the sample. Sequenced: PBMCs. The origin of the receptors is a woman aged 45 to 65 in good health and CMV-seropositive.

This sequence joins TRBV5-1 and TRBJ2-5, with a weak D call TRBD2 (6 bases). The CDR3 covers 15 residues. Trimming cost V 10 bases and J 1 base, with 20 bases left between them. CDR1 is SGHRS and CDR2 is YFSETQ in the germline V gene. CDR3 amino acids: CAGRKEVGAQETQYF. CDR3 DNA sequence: TGCGCCGGGAGGAAGGAGGTTGGCGCCCAAGAGACCCAGTACTTC.

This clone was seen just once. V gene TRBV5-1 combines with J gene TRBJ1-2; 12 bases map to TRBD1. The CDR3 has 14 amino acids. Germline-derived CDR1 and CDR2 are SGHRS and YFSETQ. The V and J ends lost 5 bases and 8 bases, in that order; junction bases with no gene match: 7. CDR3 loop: CASRLGQGADGYTF. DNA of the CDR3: TGCGCCAGCAGACTGGGACAGGGGGCTGACGGCTACACCTTC.

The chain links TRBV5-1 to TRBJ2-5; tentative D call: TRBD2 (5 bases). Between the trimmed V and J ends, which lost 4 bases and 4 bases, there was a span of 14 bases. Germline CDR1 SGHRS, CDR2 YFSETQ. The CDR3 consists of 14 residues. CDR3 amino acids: CASSRDIAGETQYF. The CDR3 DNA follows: TGCGCCAGCAGCCGCGACATCGCGGGAGAGACCCAGTACTTC.

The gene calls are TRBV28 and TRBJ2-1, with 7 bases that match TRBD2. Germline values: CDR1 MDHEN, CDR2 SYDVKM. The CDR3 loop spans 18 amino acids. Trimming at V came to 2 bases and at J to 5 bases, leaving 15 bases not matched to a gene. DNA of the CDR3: TGTGCCAGCAGTTTACTCCTTTTCGGGGGAGGGCAGGACAATGAGCAGTTCTTC. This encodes CASSLLLFGGGQDNEQFF.

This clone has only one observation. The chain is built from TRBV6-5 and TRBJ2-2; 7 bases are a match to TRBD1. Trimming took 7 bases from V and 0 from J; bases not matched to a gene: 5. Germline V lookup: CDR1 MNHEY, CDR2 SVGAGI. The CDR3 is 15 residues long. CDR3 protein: CASTMDRTNTGELFF. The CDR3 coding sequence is TGTGCCAGCACTATGGACAGGACGAACACCGGGGAGCTGTTTTTT.

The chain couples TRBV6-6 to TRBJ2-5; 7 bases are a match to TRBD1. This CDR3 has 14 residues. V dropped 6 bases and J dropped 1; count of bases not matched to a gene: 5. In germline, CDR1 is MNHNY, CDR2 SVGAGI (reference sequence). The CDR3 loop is CASRGSGGQETQYF. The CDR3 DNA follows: TGTGCCAGCAGGGGGTCAGGGGGCCAAGAGACCCAGTACTTC.

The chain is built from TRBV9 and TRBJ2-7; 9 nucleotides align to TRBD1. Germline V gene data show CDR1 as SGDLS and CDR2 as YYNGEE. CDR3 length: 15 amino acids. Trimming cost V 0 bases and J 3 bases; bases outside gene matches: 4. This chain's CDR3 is CASSVAGTGIYEQYF. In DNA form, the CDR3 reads TGTGCCAGCAGCGTAGCCGGGACAGGGATCTACGAGCAGTACTTC.

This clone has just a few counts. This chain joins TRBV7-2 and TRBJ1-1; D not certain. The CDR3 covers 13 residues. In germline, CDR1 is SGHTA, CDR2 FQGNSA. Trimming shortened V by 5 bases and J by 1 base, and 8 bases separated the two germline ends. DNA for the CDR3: TGTGCCAGCAGCCGTATCGGGAACACTGAAGCTTTCTTT. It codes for CASSRIGNTEAFF. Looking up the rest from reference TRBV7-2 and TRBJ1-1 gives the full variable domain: GAGVSQSPSNKVTEKGKDVELRCDPISGHTALYWYRQSLGQGLEFLIYFQGNSAPDKSGLPSDRFSAERTGGSVSTLTIQRTQQEDSAVYLCASSRIGNTEAFFGQGTRLTVV.